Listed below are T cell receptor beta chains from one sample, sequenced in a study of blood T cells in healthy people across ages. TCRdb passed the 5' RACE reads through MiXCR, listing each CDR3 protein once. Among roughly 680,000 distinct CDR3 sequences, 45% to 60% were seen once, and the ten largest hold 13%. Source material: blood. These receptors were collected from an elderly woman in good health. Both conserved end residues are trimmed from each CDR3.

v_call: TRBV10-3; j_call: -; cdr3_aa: AISADSRESAQTQY
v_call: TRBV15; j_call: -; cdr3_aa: ATSREDRSSYEQY
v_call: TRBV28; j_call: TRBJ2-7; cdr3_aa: ASSFWDSYEQY
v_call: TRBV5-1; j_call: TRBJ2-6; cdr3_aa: ASSFRVSGANVLT
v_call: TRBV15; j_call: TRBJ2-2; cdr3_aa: ATSKGQRDTGELF
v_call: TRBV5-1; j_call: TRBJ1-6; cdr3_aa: ASSLGTGGSYNSPLH
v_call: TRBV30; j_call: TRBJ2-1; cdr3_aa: AWSPGGLRDNEQF
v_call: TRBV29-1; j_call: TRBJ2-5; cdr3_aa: SVESVGLEHGNEQY
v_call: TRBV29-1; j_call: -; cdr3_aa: SVEVSYKTQY
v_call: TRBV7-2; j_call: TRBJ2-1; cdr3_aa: ASSRFGRGGSYNEQF
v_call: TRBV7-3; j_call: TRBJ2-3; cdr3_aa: ASATRTMGADTQY
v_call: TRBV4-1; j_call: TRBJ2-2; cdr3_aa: ASSNRTGGAGELF
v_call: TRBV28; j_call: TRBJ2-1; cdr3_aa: ASSPSDGATYNEQF
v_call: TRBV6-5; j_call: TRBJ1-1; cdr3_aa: ASSYTTRGANTEAF
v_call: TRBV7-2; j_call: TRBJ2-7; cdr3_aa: ASSLMAGLSYEQY
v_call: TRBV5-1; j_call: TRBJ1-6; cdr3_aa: ASSLAQSNSPLH
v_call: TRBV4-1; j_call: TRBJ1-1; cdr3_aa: ASSPGTLRRVMSTEAF
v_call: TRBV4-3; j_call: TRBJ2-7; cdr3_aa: ASSQGLRGEQY
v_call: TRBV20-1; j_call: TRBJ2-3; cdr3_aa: SASTEGLGFRDTQY
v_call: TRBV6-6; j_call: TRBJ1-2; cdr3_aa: ASRIRQGYT